This is a list of T cell receptor beta chains from one sample in a study of a mutant IDH1 vaccine in newly diagnosed glioma. Sequencing used immunoSEQ multiplex PCR; TCRdb keeps in-frame clones, though not all of them. The sample lists tens of thousands of clones, more than 85% occurring once. The material was PBMCs, obtained from a glioma patient treated with radiotherapy, temozolomide or both. The receptors here all came from a man in his fifties with glioma. Each CDR3 is given with its conserved first and last residue. D genes are given only for firm matches. Only some rows state a clone size, as once, few, many or a class for expanded clones.

v_gene	j_gene	abundance	d_gene	CDR3nt	CDR3aa
TRBV2	TRBJ1-3	NA	NA	TGTGCCAGCAGTGAATGGGGCCAGGGGACTGGAAACACCATATATTTT	CASSEWGQGTGNTIYF
TRBV2	TRBJ1-2	NA	TRBD1	TGTGCCAGCAGCTTTGTGACAGGGTTCGATGGCTACACCTTC	CASSFVTGFDGYTF
TRBV7-2	TRBJ1-2	NA	NA	TGTGCCAGCAGCTTATTTCAGGGCAGGGCTGTCGGCTACACCTTC	CASSLFQGRAVGYTF
TRBV15	TRBJ2-3	NA	NA	TGTGCCACCAGCAGATTGGGGGGGCGCGGCGCAGATACGCAGTATTTT	CATSRLGGRGADTQYF
TRBV19	TRBJ1-5	NA	NA	TGTGCCAGTAGCACGGGACTCTCTAGCAATCAGCCCCAGCATTTT	CASSTGLSSNQPQHF
TRBV5-6	TRBJ2-7	once	TRBD1	TGTGCCAGCAGCTTTGGACAGGGGCTTTCATACGAGCAGTACTTC	CASSFGQGLSYEQYF
TRBV27	TRBJ2-7	NA	NA	TGTGCCAGCAGTCAGGACAGAACCTACGAGCAGTACTTC	CASSQDRTYEQYF
TRBV4-1	TRBJ2-3	NA	TRBD2	TGCGCCAGCAGCCTGAGCCCAGCGGGAAGCACAGATACGCAGTATTTT	CASSLSPAGSTDTQYF
TRBV6-1	TRBJ2-5	NA	TRBD1	TGTGCCAGCAGTGCCCGCGGACAGGGGGCGGAGACCCAGTACTTC	CASSARGQGAETQYF
TRBV5-4	TRBJ2-3	NA	NA	TGTGCCAGCAGCTTGAGGGGTCGCACAGATACGCAGTATTTT	CASSLRGRTDTQYF
TRBV19	TRBJ1-3	once	NA	TGTGCCAGTAGTAAGTACTCCGGAAACACCATATATTTT	CASSKYSGNTIYF
TRBV19	TRBJ2-5	NA	TRBD2	TGTGCCAGTAGTATTTCGGACCTAGCGGGCGAAGAGACCCAGTACTTC	CASSISDLAGEETQYF
TRBV6-6	TRBJ2-1	NA	TRBD1	TGTGCCAGCAGCCAAACGCGAGGGGGCGATAACAATGAGCAGTTCTTC	CASSQTRGGDNNEQFF
TRBV7-9	TRBJ2-7	NA	NA	TGTGCCAGCGGAGGACAGAGCTACGAGCAGTACTTC	CASGGQSYEQYF
TRBV6-5	TRBJ1-5	NA	NA	TGTGCCAGCAGTCACCGGGACGGCCTCGATCAGCCCCAGCATTTT	CASSHRDGLDQPQHF
TRBV2	TRBJ2-7	NA	NA	TGTGCCAGCAGGCAGCCACTAGCCCCCGGCGAGTACTTC	CASRQPLAPGEYF
TRBV7-3	TRBJ2-1	NA	TRBD2	TGTGCCAGCAGCCATAATGTAGCGGGGGGCCGGAATGAGCAGTTCTTC	CASSHNVAGGRNEQFF
TRBV5-1	TRBJ1-3	NA	TRBD1	TGCGCCAGCAGCTGGACAGGGGCTTCCTCTGGAAACACCATATATTTT	CASSWTGASSGNTIYF
TRBV2	TRBJ2-1	NA	NA	TGTGCCAGCAGTGAAGCACTCACCGGAAGTAATGAGCAGTTCTTC	CASSEALTGSNEQFF
TRBV10-1	TRBJ1-4	NA	TRBD1	TGCGCCAGCAGTGGACCAGGGGGTGTGCTGTTTTTT	CASSGPGGVLFF
TRBV5-1	TRBJ1-2	NA	NA	TGCGCCAGCAGGCCTACCCCCGACGGCTCCTATGGCTACACCTTC	CASRPTPDGSYGYTF
TRBV10-2	TRBJ2-3	NA	TRBD1	TGCGCCAGCAGTGGCTGGGACAGGCAGACAGATACGCAGTATTTT	CASSGWDRQTDTQYF
TRBV5-4	TRBJ1-5	NA	TRBD1	TGTGCCAGCAGCTTGCAGGGGACAGGTAATCAGCCCCAGCATTTT	CASSLQGTGNQPQHF
TRBV7-3	TRBJ2-5	NA	TRBD2	TGTGCCAGCAGCCGGGGGGGGCGAAGCAGGCAAGAGACCCAGTACTTC	CASSRGGRSRQETQYF
TRBV25-1	TRBJ2-2	NA	TRBD2	TGTGCCAGCAGTGAATATTTAGCGGGACAGAACACCGGGGAGCTGTTTTTT	CASSEYLAGQNTGELFF
TRBV12-5	TRBJ1-2	NA	NA	TGTGCTAGTGGCGAACATGGGGGCAACTATGGCTACACCTTC	CASGEHGGNYGYTF
TRBV29-1	TRBJ2-5	NA	NA	TGCAGCGTTGAAGAATCGCGGGGGCCTTCCCAAGAGACCCAGTACTTC	CSVEESRGPSQETQYF
TRBV15	TRBJ2-1	NA	TRBD2	TGTGCCACCTCCGGACTAGCGGGGGGGTGGTATGAGCAGTTCTTC	CATSGLAGGWYEQFF
TRBV7-9	TRBJ2-7	NA	TRBD1	TGTGCCAGCAGCCTGAGAATAGGACAGGGATCCTACGAGCAGTACTTC	CASSLRIGQGSYEQYF
TRBV10-3	TRBJ1-1	NA	NA	TGTGCCATCAGGGGGGACACCACCATGAACACTGAAGCTTTCTTT	CAIRGDTTMNTEAFF
TRBV9	TRBJ1-5	NA	NA	TGTGCCAGCAGCGTACAGGACACTTATCAGCCCCAGCATTTT	CASSVQDTYQPQHF
TRBV6-6	TRBJ2-2	once	TRBD2	TGTGCCAGCAGAACACGGGGGGGGGCCTTCTCAGGGGAGCTGTTTTTT	CASRTRGGAFSGELFF
TRBV5-1	TRBJ2-5	NA	NA	TGCGCCAGCAGCCGGGGACGGAGCCCCACTCAAGAGACCCAGTACTTC	CASSRGRSPTQETQYF
TRBV4-1	TRBJ1-3	NA	NA	TGCGCCAGCAGCCAAGTGGGGGGCGGTGGAAACACCATATATTTT	CASSQVGGGGNTIYF
TRBV28	TRBJ1-2	NA	NA	TGTGCCAGCAGACAACGGCAGGCCCACTATGGCTACACCTTC	CASRQRQAHYGYTF
TRBV6-5	TRBJ1-2	NA	TRBD1	TGTGCCAGCAGTGCCGGGACAGTCTATGGCTACACCTTC	CASSAGTVYGYTF
TRBV29-1	TRBJ2-4	NA	NA	TGCAGCGCCACCGGAAACATTCAGTACTTC	CSATGNIQYF
TRBV5-5	TRBJ2-6	NA	NA	TGTGCCAGCAGCTTGGAAGGGGGGTCTGGGGCCAACGTCCTGACTTTC	CASSLEGGSGANVLTF
TRBV28	TRBJ1-2	NA	NA	TGTGCCACCTCGACACACCCGGGACGCCCTAACTATGGCTACACCTTC	CATSTHPGRPNYGYTF
TRBV4-1	TRBJ2-7	NA	NA	TGCGCCAGCAGCCCAGAGTCCGGGTTGCACTACGAGCAGTACTTC	CASSPESGLHYEQYF
TRBV6-6	TRBJ2-5	NA	TRBD2	TGTGCCAGCGGCGGGAGGGGGCGGCAAGAGACCCAGTACTTC	CASGGRGRQETQYF
TRBV19	TRBJ1-3	NA	NA	TGTGCCAGTAGTCATCATATCCCGACCGGGAACACCATATATTTT	CASSHHIPTGNTIYF
TRBV27	TRBJ1-1	NA	NA	TGTGCCAGCAGTTGGGGGGGTTACACTGAAGCTTTCTTT	CASSWGGYTEAFF
TRBV13	TRBJ2-7	NA	NA	TGTGCCAGCAGCCGGGGAGGCTACGAGCAGTACTTC	CASSRGGYEQYF
TRBV29-1	TRBJ1-5	once	TRBD1	TGCAGCGTTGGTGAGACAGGGATGAATCAGCCCCAGCATTTT	CSVGETGMNQPQHF
TRBV29-1	TRBJ2-7	NA	NA	TGCAGCGTTGAAAGAGCCGGGGGCAGCGACTACGAGCAGTACTTC	CSVERAGGSDYEQYF
TRBV19	TRBJ2-7	NA	NA	TGTGCCAGCAGGGGCAGGACGAGCTACGAGCAGTACTTC	CASRGRTSYEQYF
TRBV28	TRBJ1-5	NA	NA	TGTGCCAGCAGTACAGGATTAAGGCAGCCCCAGCATTTT	CASSTGLRQPQHF
TRBV7-8	TRBJ1-4	NA	TRBD1	TGTGCCAGCAGCGAATGGACAGGGAAGAATGAAAAACTGTTTTTT	CASSEWTGKNEKLFF
TRBV4-2	TRBJ2-5	NA	TRBD2	TGTGCCAGCAGCCAAGATCGGGGGGGGCCCCTGGGGGAGACCCAGTACTTC	CASSQDRGGPLGETQYF
TRBV5-1	TRBJ2-7	NA	NA	TGCGCCAGCAGCTTGGGCGTAGGGGGGGCGCGGTCCTACGAGCAGTACTTC	CASSLGVGGARSYEQYF
TRBV15	TRBJ1-5	NA	TRBD1	TGTGCCACCAGCAGGCCCGGGACAGGGGGCCCGGAACCCCAGCATTTT	CATSRPGTGGPEPQHF
TRBV4-1	TRBJ2-6	NA	NA	TGCGCCAGCAGCCAAGTCGGCACTGGGGCCAACGTCCTGACTTTC	CASSQVGTGANVLTF